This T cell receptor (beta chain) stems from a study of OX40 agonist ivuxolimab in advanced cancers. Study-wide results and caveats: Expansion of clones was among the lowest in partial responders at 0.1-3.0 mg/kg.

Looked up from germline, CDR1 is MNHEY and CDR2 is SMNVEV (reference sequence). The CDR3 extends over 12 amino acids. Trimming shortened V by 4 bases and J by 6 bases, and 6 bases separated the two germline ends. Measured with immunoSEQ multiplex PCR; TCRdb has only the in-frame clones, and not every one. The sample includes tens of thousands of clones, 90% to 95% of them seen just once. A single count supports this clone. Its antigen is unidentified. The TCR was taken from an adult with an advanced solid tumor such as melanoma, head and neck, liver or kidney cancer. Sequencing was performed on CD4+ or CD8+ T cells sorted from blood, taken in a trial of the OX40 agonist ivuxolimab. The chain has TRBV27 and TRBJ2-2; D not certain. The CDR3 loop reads CASSSLAGELFF. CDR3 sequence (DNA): TGTGCCAGCAGTTCGTTGGCCGGGGAGCTGTTTTTT.